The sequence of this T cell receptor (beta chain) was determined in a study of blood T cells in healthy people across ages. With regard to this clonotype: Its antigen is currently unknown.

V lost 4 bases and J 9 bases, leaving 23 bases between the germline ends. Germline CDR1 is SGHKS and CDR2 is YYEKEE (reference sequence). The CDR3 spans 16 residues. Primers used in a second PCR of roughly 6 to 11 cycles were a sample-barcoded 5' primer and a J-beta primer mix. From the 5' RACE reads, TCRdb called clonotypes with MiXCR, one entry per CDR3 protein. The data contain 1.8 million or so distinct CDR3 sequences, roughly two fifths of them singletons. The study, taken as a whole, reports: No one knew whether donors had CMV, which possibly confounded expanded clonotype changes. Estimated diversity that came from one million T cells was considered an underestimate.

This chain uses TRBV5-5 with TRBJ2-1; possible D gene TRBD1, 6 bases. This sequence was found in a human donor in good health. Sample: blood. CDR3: CASSPSMVGAYGEQFF. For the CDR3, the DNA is TGTGCCAGCAGCCCCAGTATGGTGGGGGCCTATGGTGAGCAGTTCTTC.